This record looks at one T cell receptor (beta chain) sequence and its context. The antigen is unknown. The sample is drawn from a study of T cell responses to AZD1222 COVID-19 vaccine. The assay was immunoSEQ multiplex PCR, and TCRdb's table has in-frame clones only and misses some. The sample has some 130,000 clones, over 85% seen once. V lost 5 bases to trimming and J lost 0 bases, with 10 bases between them. The length of the CDR3 is 14 residues. CDR1 and CDR2 from the germline V gene are SNHLY and FYNNEI. Overall study results and limits: Clonal diversity was possibly underestimated, and white British individuals and females predominated among donors. Spike-wide coverage was observed for vaccine-associated CD4 TCRs, with dominant responses at 160-218 and 743-854. The breadth and depth of Spike-specific TCRs increased once two AZD1222 doses had been given.

The sequence was collected from an adult in good health. The sequences come from peripheral blood, collected on day 0 of AZD1222 vaccination. The chain is built from TRBV2 and TRBJ1-2; D may be TRBD1 (6 bases). The CDR3 sequence: CASSQDRTNYGYTF. In nucleotides, the CDR3 is TGTGCCAGCAGTCAAGACAGGACTAACTATGGCTACACCTTC.